The 21 T cell receptor beta chains below come from one sample, sequenced in a study of blood T cell repertoires in COVID-19. Repertoires were generated with immunoSEQ multiplex PCR, while TCRdb's copy carries only in-frame clones and drops some. The sample contains a few hundred thousand clones, roughly nine tenths of which appear only once. The sequenced material came from PBMCs or T cells enriched from blood (not recorded which). These receptors came from a young man who had recovered from COVID-19.

This chain joins TRBV24-1 and TRBJ1-4; 10 bases fit TRBD1. Germline CDR1 KGHDR, CDR2 SFDVKD. The CDR3 runs to 15 residues. The trim removed 4 bases at V and 10 bases at J, leaving 8 bases unmatched. CDR3: CATSDAGQGQGKLFF. The CDR3 DNA reads as TGTGCCACCAGTGACGCGGGACAGGGGCAGGGAAAACTGTTTTTT.

For this clone: Other DNA sequences in the same sample also yield this CDR3. V and J are TRBV18 and TRBJ1-1; TRBD1 might be the D (6 bases). The germline gives CDR1 KGHSH, CDR2 LQKENI. The length of the CDR3 is 14 residues. Between the trimmed V and J ends, which lost 6 bases and 2 bases, there was a span of 13 bases. CDR3 residues: CASSPGRGNTEAFF. CDR3 nucleotide sequence: TGTGCCAGCTCCCCCGGCAGGGGAAACACTGAAGCTTTCTTT. The full variable domain, completed using reference TRBV18 and TRBJ1-1, is NAGVMQNPRHLVRRRGQEARLRCSPMKGHSHVYWYRQLPEEGLKFMVYLQKENIIDESGMPKERFSAEFPKEGPSILRIQQVVRGDSAAYFCASSPGRGNTEAFFGQGTRLTVV.

V and J are TRBV28 and TRBJ1-5, with D uncertain. The CDR3 is 18 residues long. V was trimmed by 8 bases and J by 4 bases, leaving 27 bases between them. CDR1 MDHEN and CDR2 SYDVKM come from the germline V gene. The CDR3 loop reads CASSYRWEGGSFNQPQHF. In DNA, the CDR3 is TGTGCCAGCTCTTACCGTTGGGAGGGAGGCTCCTTTAATCAGCCCCAGCATTTT. The whole variable domain, filled in from reference TRBV28 and TRBJ1-5, reads DVKVTQSSRYLVKRTGEKVFLECVQDMDHENMFWYRQDPGLGLRLIYFSYDVKMKEKGDIPEGYSVSREKKERFSLILESASTNQTSMYLCASSYRWEGGSFNQPQHFGDGTRLSIL.

V is TRBV12-3 or TRBV12-4 and J is TRBJ2-7, with D perhaps TRBD1 (6 bases). This CDR3 contains 13 residues. Trimming took 5 bases from V and 7 from J, leaving 15 bases between them. The CDR3, as DNA: TGTGCCAGCAGTAAAGGGACACCCGGAGAGCAGTACTTC. Translating it yields CASSKGTPGEQYF.

About this clone: Different DNA sequences within this sample yield the same CDR3. The chain combines TRBV12-5 with TRBJ2-2; TRBD2 agrees at 8 bases. Trimming removed 6 bases from V and 5 bases from J; junction bases left unmatched: 2. The CDR3 sequence is 13 residues long. Germline CDR1 LGHNT, CDR2 FRNRAP. CDR3 sequence: CASGPSGTGELFF. Written as DNA, the CDR3 is TGTGCTAGTGGCCCTAGCGGGACCGGGGAGCTGTTTTTT. Variable domain in full (rest from reference TRBV12-5 and TRBJ2-2): DARVTQTPRHKVTEMGQEVTMRCQPILGHNTVFWYRQTMMQGLELLAYFRNRAPLDDSGMPKDRFSAEMPDATLATLKIQPSEPRDSAVYFCASGPSGTGELFFGEGSRLTVL.

The chain employs TRBV10-3 and TRBJ1-1; 8 nucleotides align to TRBD1. This CDR3 comprises 14 residues. Germline V gene data show CDR1 as ENHRY and CDR2 as SYGVKD. The trim removed 7 bases at V and 1 base at J, leaving 5 bases unmatched. The CDR3 region is CAINTGTGNTEAFF. CDR3 coding DNA: TGTGCCATCAATACCGGGACAGGGAACACTGAAGCTTTCTTT.

V usage is TRBV3-1 (or the pseudogene TRBV3-2) and J usage is TRBJ1-2; tentatively, D is TRBD1 (5 bases). Germline V gene data show CDR1 as LGHDT and CDR2 as YNNKEL (reference sequence). Trimming removed 4 bases at V and 8 bases at J, with 20 bases between. The CDR3 length is 15 residues. In DNA form, the CDR3 reads TGTGCCAGCAGCCGTTCCCGGGGACGGGGAGGCGGCTACACCTTC. This sequence encodes CASSRSRGRGGGYTF.

The chain is built from TRBV29-1 and TRBJ2-7, with TRBD2 identical over 11 bases. The CDR3 runs to 16 residues. V dropped 4 bases and J dropped 2; count of bases not matched to a gene: 10. Germline V lookup: CDR1 SQVTM, CDR2 ANQGSEA. The CDR3 DNA follows: TGCAGCGTTGCGATTCCCCTAGCGGGAGGCCCCTACGAGCAGTACTTC. It translates to CSVAIPLAGGPYEQYF.

This sequence joins TRBV5-1 and TRBJ2-3; 12 bases map to TRBD2. The V segment lost 0 bases and the J segment 4 bases; nucleotides outside the gene matches: 12. CDR3 size: 19 residues. CDR1 is SGHRS, CDR2 YFSETQ, per germline. The CDR3 coding sequence is TGCGCCAGCAGCTTGGGTCTAGCGGGAGGGTCGACCAGCGCAGATACGCAGTATTTT. It translates to CASSLGLAGGSTSADTQYF.

This clone was detected a few times. The chain joins TRBV28 to TRBJ2-6; possibly TRBD2 for D (7 bases). With 7 bases removed from V and 4 bases from J, the gap between germline ends came to 14 bases. The CDR3 totals 15 residues. Germline CDR1 is MDHEN and CDR2 is SYDVKM. The CDR3 bases are TGTGCCAGCACCCTGCGGGGGCCCGGGGCCAACGTCCTGACTTTC. As protein: CASTLRGPGANVLTF.

In its sample, this clone was seen once. This chain uses TRBV12-5 with TRBJ1-1, with 8 bases aligning to TRBD1. CDR3 length equals 15 residues. The ends lost 1 base at V and 4 bases at J; junction bases unmatched: 5. CDR1 is LGHNT, CDR2 FRNRAP, per germline. CDR3 residues: CASGLADRVGTEAFF. The CDR3 bases are TGTGCTAGTGGTTTGGCGGACAGGGTGGGCACTGAAGCTTTCTTT. Based on the CDR3 plus reference TRBV12-5 and TRBJ1-1, the full variable domain is DARVTQTPRHKVTEMGQEVTMRCQPILGHNTVFWYRQTMMQGLELLAYFRNRAPLDDSGMPKDRFSAEMPDATLATLKIQPSEPRDSAVYFCASGLADRVGTEAFFGQGTRLTVV.

The chain employs TRBV13 and TRBJ1-1, with TRBD1 matching over 9 bases. The V gene's germline CDR1 is PRHDT and CDR2 FYEKMQ (reference sequence). J was trimmed by 8 bases and V by 5 bases; bases with no gene match: 15. CDR3 size: 16 residues. The CDR3 reads CASSGRDRGFNREAFF. The CDR3 nucleotides read TGTGCCAGCAGCGGCCGCGACAGGGGGTTTAATAGGGAAGCTTTCTTT.

The chain links TRBV19 to TRBJ1-1; no definite D call. CDR3 size: 11 residues. Trimming pared 7 bases from V and 5 bases from J, leaving 8 bases between. Germline assignment: CDR1 LNHDA and CDR2 SQIVND (reference sequence). The CDR3 DNA sequence: TGTGCCAGTAACGGTTGGACTGAAGCTTTCTTT. This sequence encodes CASNGWTEAFF.

The V and J genes are TRBV18 and TRBJ2-1; D is perhaps TRBD1 (5 bases). Per the germline V gene, CDR1 is KGHSH and CDR2 is LQKENI. The CDR3 loop spans 15 amino acids. V shed 2 bases and J shed 4 bases, with 12 bases lying between them. The CDR3 DNA reads as TGTGCCAGCTCACCAAACCAGGACACTTACAATGAGCAGTTCTTC. Translating it yields CASSPNQDTYNEQFF. The whole variable domain, remainder taken from reference TRBV18 and TRBJ2-1, is NAGVMQNPRHLVRRRGQEARLRCSPMKGHSHVYWYRQLPEEGLKFMVYLQKENIIDESGMPKERFSAEFPKEGPSILRIQQVVRGDSAAYFCASSPNQDTYNEQFFGPGTRLTVL.

V and J are TRBV24-1 and TRBJ2-3; 8 positions agree with TRBD2. The CDR3 extends over 15 amino acids. V lost 5 bases and J lost 2; bases outside the gene matches: 5. Germline lookup yields CDR1 KGHDR and CDR2 SFDVKD. CDR3 coding DNA: TGTGCCACCAGTGGCGCGGGGGGCCTCACAGATACGCAGTATTTT. Translation gives CATSGAGGLTDTQYF.

The gene calls are TRBV19 and TRBJ1-1; 10 bases fit TRBD1. The junction had 8 bases not matched to a gene; V was cut back by 3 bases and J by 10 bases. There are 14 residues in the CDR3. Germline V lookup: CDR1 LNHDA, CDR2 SQIVND (reference sequence). CDR3 sequence: CASSMSRDRGRAFF. The CDR3 coding sequence is TGTGCCAGTAGTATGTCCCGGGACAGGGGTCGAGCTTTCTTT.

The gene calls are TRBV14 and TRBJ2-7; TRBD1 is a possible D gene (6 bases). CDR1 SGHDN and CDR2 FVKESK come from the germline V gene. Trimming cost V 4 bases and J 0 bases, with 16 bases left between them. CDR3 size: 16 residues. The CDR3 spells CASSRLGGRSSYEQYF. The CDR3 DNA reads as TGTGCCAGCAGCCGCCTTGGGGGCCGGAGCTCCTACGAGCAGTACTTC.

The chain carries TRBV4-1 and TRBJ2-5; 14 bases agree with TRBD2. Unmatched junction bases numbered 12, after V lost 4 bases and J lost 5 bases. Germline-derived CDR1 and CDR2 are MGHRA and YSYEKL. The CDR3 spans 18 residues. The CDR3 is CASSPRGLAGEVGETQYF. The CDR3, as DNA: TGCGCCAGCAGCCCGAGGGGACTAGCGGGAGAAGTCGGGGAGACCCAGTACTTC.

This rearrangement joins TRBV14 to TRBJ2-1, with D perhaps matching TRBD1 (5 bases). The germline gives CDR1 SGHDN, CDR2 FVKESK. Trimming cost V 4 bases and J 4 bases, with 8 bases left between them. The CDR3 has 13 amino acids. The CDR3 nucleotides read TGTGCCAGCAGCCGGACATTTTACAATGAGCAGTTCTTC. It yields the protein CASSRTFYNEQFF.

The CDR3 coding sequence is TGTGCCAGCAGCTCTAGTGGGGGGGACGGCTACACCTTC. Its translation: CASSSSGGDGYTF. This chain links TRBV11-2 with TRBJ1-2; the D gene is possibly TRBD1 (5 bases). Trimming pared 4 bases from V and 8 bases from J, leaving 14 bases between. This CDR3 has 13 amino acids. Per the germline V gene, CDR1 is SGHAT and CDR2 is FQNNGV. Filled out from reference TRBV11-2 and TRBJ1-2, the complete variable domain reads EAGVAQSPRYKIIEKRQSVAFWCNPISGHATLYWYQQILGQGPKLLIQFQNNGVVDDSQLPKDRFSAERLKGVDSTLKIQPAKLEDSAVYLCASSSSGGDGYTFGSGTRLTVV.

The CDR3 reads CASSTPATSGYNEQFF. Written as DNA, the CDR3 is TGTGCCAGTAGTACGCCCGCGACTAGCGGGTACAATGAGCAGTTCTTC. V and J are TRBV19 and TRBJ2-1; 10 nucleotides align to TRBD2. This CDR3 has 16 residues. J gave up 4 bases and V 4 bases, and 7 bases lay outside the gene matches. Germline CDR1 and CDR2: LNHDA and SQIVND (reference sequence).